Below, 20 T cell receptor beta chains from the same sample are listed, as sequenced in a study of cytomegalovirus exposure and HLA in healthy donors (dated by TCRdb to about 2017). Libraries were prepared through the immunoSEQ multiplex PCR assay. A mixture of 60 forward primers for TCR Vbeta segments and 13 reverse primers for TCR Jbeta segments was used in the multiplex PCR. The table comes from immuneACCESS by way of TCRdb, which keeps in-frame sequences with V and J called. Part of the clones is missing from these tables; in studies checked, under half for an unresolved V gene and the rest for unknown reasons. The sample has around 150,000 clones on record, around 78% of them singletons. The ten largest clonotypes hold roughly 3% of the sample. The specimen was PBMCs. The receptors here all came from a male donor in good health and CMV-seronegative.

The chain combines TRBV21-1 with TRBJ1-2; the listed D gene, TRBD1, was not tested against the DNA. TRBV21-1 is deemed a pseudogene. The CDR3 runs 12 residues. The CDR3 nucleotides are TGTGCCAGCAGCAGGGACAGGGGTGGCTACACCTTC. Amino acid sequence: CASSRDRGGYTF.

The chain recombines TRBV20-1 with TRBJ1-1; the D is unclear. From germline, CDR1 is DFQATT and CDR2 SNEGSKA (reference sequence). The ends were cut back, 3 bases at V and 11 bases at J, with 10 bases in the middle. The CDR3 is 10 residues long. CDR3 in amino acids: CSARKEWAFF. The CDR3 nucleotides are TGCAGTGCTAGGAAGGAGTGGGCTTTCTTT.

This sequence joins TRBV6-5 and TRBJ1-6, with D unclear. Germline assignment: CDR1 MNHEY and CDR2 SVGAGI. The CDR3 loop spans 12 amino acids. Trimming removed 5 bases at V and 11 bases at J, with 10 bases between. In nucleotides, the CDR3 is TGTGCCAGCAGTAATCCCAATGCACCCCTCCACTTT. It yields the protein CASSNPNAPLHF.

The chain employs TRBV2 and TRBJ2-5; TRBD1 matches at 8 bases. The CDR3 consists of 15 residues. CDR1 and CDR2 from the germline V gene are SNHLY and FYNNEI. The V and J ends lost 8 bases and 0 bases, in that order; junction bases with no gene match: 8. This CDR3 is CASLRQGAYQETQYF. CDR3 nucleotide sequence: TGTGCCAGCCTACGCCAGGGGGCCTACCAAGAGACCCAGTACTTC.

This clone turned up a few times. Different DNA sequences within this sample yield the same CDR3. The chain links TRBV9 to TRBJ2-1; possible D gene TRBD2, 5 bases. Trimming shortened V by 2 bases and J by 9 bases, and 9 bases separated the two germline ends. Germline-derived CDR1 and CDR2 are SGDLS and YYNGEE. The CDR3 totals 12 residues. CDR3 coding DNA: TGTGCCAGCAGCGTCGGAGGAGGTGAGCAGTTCTTC. As protein: CASSVGGGEQFF. The whole variable domain, filled in from reference TRBV9 and TRBJ2-1, reads DSGVTQTPKHLITATGQRVTLRCSPRSGDLSVYWYQQSLDQGLQFLIQYYNGEERAKGNILERFSAQQFPDLHSELNLSSLELGDSALYFCASSVGGGEQFFGPGTRLTVL.

CDR3 sequence: CASSAGQSSGNTIYF. As DNA, the CDR3 is TGTGCCAGCTCCGCGGGACAGAGCTCTGGAAACACCATATATTTT. The chain carries TRBV18 and TRBJ1-3; 7 nucleotides line up with TRBD1. The CDR3 length is 15 residues. CDR1 is KGHSH and CDR2 is LQKENI in the germline V gene. V dropped 6 bases and J dropped 0; count of bases not matched to a gene: 5.

The V gene is TRBV5-4, the J gene TRBJ1-5; TRBD1 is a possible D gene (5 bases). The germline CDR1 and CDR2 sequences are SGHNT and YYREEE (reference sequence). The CDR3 totals 14 residues. Between the trimmed V and J ends, which lost 5 bases and 4 bases, there was a span of 13 bases. CDR3 nucleotides: TGTGCCAGCAGTTGGGCGGGGGTGAATCAGCCCCAGCATTTT. Its translation is CASSWAGVNQPQHF. Full variable domain (rest looked up from reference TRBV5-4 and TRBJ1-5): ETGVTQSPTHLIKTRGQQVTLRCSSQSGHNTVSWYQQALGQGPQFIFQYYREEENGRGNFPPRFSGLQFPNYSSELNVNALELDDSALYLCASSWAGVNQPQHFGDGTRLSIL.

Only a few counts were recorded for this clone. The V and J genes are TRBV6-6 and TRBJ2-3; no definite D call. V was clipped by 5 bases and J by 3 bases, with 6 bases between them. Germline CDR1 is MNHNY and CDR2 is SVGAGI (reference sequence). CDR3 length: 12 residues. This CDR3 reads CASSRRTDTQYF. The CDR3 bases are TGTGCCAGCAGTCGGCGGACAGATACGCAGTATTTT.

The chain combines TRBV7-6 with TRBJ2-1; 9 bases line up with TRBD2. The CDR3 is 15 amino acids. Germline trimming cut 5 bases from V and 6 bases from J; bases unmatched to any gene: 8. Germline V gene data show CDR1 as SGHVS and CDR2 as FNYEAQ. CDR3 bases: TGTGCCAGCAGCCCACTAGCGGGTATTGCCAATGAGCAGTTCTTC. Encoded protein: CASSPLAGIANEQFF.

This clone has just one count. The rearrangement links TRBV14 to TRBJ1-1; a possible D gene is TRBD1 (6 bases). V gave up 2 bases and J gave up 4 bases, with 11 bases separating them. The CDR3 sequence is 14 residues long. Germline loops: CDR1 SGHDN, CDR2 FVKESK. The CDR3 bases are TGTGCCAGCAGCCAATTTACAGGGATCACTGAAGCTTTCTTT. This sequence encodes CASSQFTGITEAFF.

The chain uses TRBV6-5 and TRBJ1-5; D is unresolved. CDR1 is MNHEY and CDR2 is SVGAGI in the germline V gene. The V and J ends lost 0 bases and 7 bases respectively, with 7 bases between them. The CDR3 runs to 13 residues. Here the CDR3 DNA reads TGTGCCAGCAGTTACTCGGCGGGCCAGCCCCAGCATTTT. It yields the protein CASSYSAGQPQHF.

The chain uses TRBV4-1 and TRBJ2-7, with D perhaps TRBD2 (7 bases). The CDR3 runs to 17 residues. Between the trimmed V and J ends, which lost 0 bases and 0 bases, there was a span of 15 bases. Germline V gene data show CDR1 as MGHRA and CDR2 as YSYEKL. The CDR3 DNA sequence: TGCGCCAGCAGCCAAGATCGGGGGCGGGAGAGCTCCTACGAGCAGTACTTC. It translates to CASSQDRGRESSYEQYF.

This chain joins TRBV9 and TRBJ2-7; TRBD2 aligns across 8 bases. Germline V CDR1 and CDR2: SGDLS, YYNGEE. Trimming removed 4 bases from V and 3 bases from J; junction bases left unmatched: 15. The CDR3 sequence is 17 residues long. In DNA form, the CDR3 reads TGTGCCAGCAGCCCCGGGGGGGGTGGGAGGCCTTTCTACGAGCAGTACTTC. As protein: CASSPGGGGRPFYEQYF.

CDR3 sequence: CASSIGGPEAFF. DNA of the CDR3: TGTGCCAGTAGTATAGGTGGGCCTGAAGCTTTCTTT. The V and J genes are TRBV19 and TRBJ1-1, with unresolved D. Trimming cost V 1 base and J 6 bases, with 6 bases left between them. The CDR3 covers 12 residues. CDR1 is LNHDA and CDR2 is SQIVND in the germline V gene (reference sequence).

This clone was counted only a few times. The rearrangement uses TRBV7-9 and TRBJ2-7; tentatively, D is TRBD2 (6 bases). This CDR3 contains 14 residues. V was trimmed by 5 bases and J by 6 bases, leaving 17 bases between them. CDR1 and CDR2 from the germline V gene are SEHNR and FQNEAQ (reference sequence). The CDR3 DNA sequence: TGTGCCAGCAGCACTAGCTCCTCAACGTGCGAGCAGTACTTC. Amino acids: CASSTSSSTCEQYF.

Remarks on this clone: Germline and junction disagree at one end, which may indicate a read error. The V call is TRBV7-9, the J call TRBJ2-7, with D perhaps TRBD1 (6 bases). This CDR3 contains 17 residues. Germline CDR1 and CDR2: SEHNR and FQNEAQ (reference sequence). This chain's CDR3 is CASSSDRITWVSHEQYF. The CDR3 coding sequence is TGTGCCAGCAGCTCGGACAGAATAACCTGGGTCTCCCACGAGCAGTACTTC.

V usage is TRBV27 and J usage is TRBJ1-3; maybe TRBD1 (6 bases). Germline V CDR1 and CDR2: MNHEY, SMNVEV (reference sequence). This CDR3 contains 19 residues. Trimming pared 6 bases from V and 0 bases from J, leaving 24 bases between. Here the CDR3 reads CASSPKSPPTGYSGNTIYF. The CDR3 DNA sequence: TGTGCCAGCAGCCCGAAGTCCCCGCCTACAGGGTACTCTGGAAACACCATATATTTT.

This clone was observed a handful of times. The rearrangement joins TRBV6-5 to TRBJ1-2; D is ambiguous. The CDR3 length is 16 residues. Germline CDR1 MNHEY, CDR2 SVGAGI. V shed 4 bases and J shed 1 base, with 16 bases lying between them. DNA of the CDR3: TGTGCCAGCAGTTCCGAGAGGAGAAATTTTAACTATGGCTACACCTTC. Protein sequence: CASSSERRNFNYGYTF.

This clone was found once. The chain employs TRBV7-8 and TRBJ2-1, with TRBD2 identical over 7 bases. Trimming cost V 5 bases and J 10 bases; bases outside gene matches: 5. The CDR3 extends over 12 amino acids. Looked up from germline, CDR1 is SGHVS and CDR2 is FQNEAQ. CDR3 in DNA: TGTGCCAGCAGCGTTACTAGCGTAGAGCAGTTCTTC. It is translated as CASSVTSVEQFF.

In this sample, this clone turned up a few times. The chain recombines TRBV30 with TRBJ1-5; 12 nucleotides agree with TRBD1. Germline CDR1 GTSNPN, CDR2 SVGIG (reference sequence). The CDR3 has 17 amino acids. V dropped 2 bases and J dropped 1; count of bases not matched to a gene: 6. This CDR3 reads CAWSRGQGASSNQPQHF. The DNA for the CDR3 is TGTGCCTGGAGTAGGGGACAGGGGGCCTCGAGCAATCAGCCCCAGCATTTT.